One sample yielded the 31 T cell receptor beta chains listed below, sequenced in a study of cytotoxic CD8 clonotypes in ibrutinib-treated CLL listed by TCRdb under 2021. The time point label for this specimen denotes: roughly 2 years on ibrutinib. Receptor libraries were prepared by the immunoSEQ multiplex PCR assay. Drawn from immuneACCESS, this table holds only the in-frame rearrangements with V and J called that TCRdb kept. Clones are partly lost; checked studies trace under half to an unresolved V gene and leave the rest unexplained. The sample table shows 110,000 or so clones, and approximately 58% are seen once. The top ten hold about 40% of the sample. Sequencing was performed on PBMCs, taken after 24 months of ibrutinib treatment. These receptors originate from a human donor with chronic lymphocytic leukemia.

A few counts support this clone. V gene TRBV30 combines with J gene TRBJ2-7; the D is unclear. The V gene's germline CDR1 is GTSNPN and CDR2 SVGIG (reference sequence). The CDR3 length is 12 residues. V gave up 2 bases and J gave up 3 bases, with 8 bases separating them. The CDR3, as DNA: TGTGCCTGGAGTCGTGGGGTCTACGAGCAGTACTTC. It yields the protein CAWSRGVYEQYF.

In its sample, this clone was seen once. In DNA, the CDR3 is TGTGCCAGCAGCCCAGACAGCGCAGTTAGCTCTGGGGCCAACGTCCTGACTTTC. Its translation is CASSPDSAVSSGANVLTF. The chain couples TRBV5-6 to TRBJ2-6, with D perhaps matching TRBD1 (5 bases). The CDR3 extends over 18 amino acids. The germline gives CDR1 SGHDT, CDR2 YYEEEE. Trimming took off 4 bases at V and 0 bases at J, with 17 bases between the two ends.

In this sample, this clone turned up a few times. This rearrangement joins TRBV6-5 to TRBJ1-2, with D tentatively TRBD1 (6 bases). V was shortened by 6 bases and J by 8 bases, with 13 bases between the two germline ends. This CDR3 comprises 12 residues. Looked up from germline, CDR1 is MNHEY and CDR2 is SVGAGI. CDR3 amino acids: CASREDSGGYTF. The CDR3 DNA reads as TGTGCCAGCAGGGAGGACAGCGGAGGCTACACCTTC.

The V and J genes are TRBV7-9 and TRBJ1-2, with 11 bases matching TRBD1. Germline-derived CDR1 and CDR2 are SEHNR and FQNEAQ (reference sequence). Unmatched junction bases numbered 5, after V lost 3 bases and J lost 8 bases. The CDR3 totals 14 residues. The CDR3 loop reads CASSFGTGGHGYTF. Written as DNA, the CDR3 is TGTGCCAGCAGCTTTGGGACAGGGGGACACGGCTACACCTTC. Drawing the rest from reference TRBV7-9 and TRBJ1-2, the complete variable domain is DTGVSQNPRHKITKRGQNVTFRCDPISEHNRLYWYRQTLGQGPEFLTYFQNEAQLEKSRLLSDRFSAERPKGSFSTLEIQRTEQGDSAMYLCASSFGTGGHGYTFGSGTRLTVV.

The chain couples TRBV11-2 to TRBJ2-3, with a tentative D call TRBD1 (5 bases). Trimming took off 0 bases at V and 1 base at J, with 5 bases between the two ends. Germline CDR1 and CDR2: SGHAT and FQNNGV. The length of the CDR3 is 14 residues. Written as DNA, the CDR3 is TGTGCCAGCAGCTTAGACAGGGGCACAGATACGCAGTATTTT. Protein product: CASSLDRGTDTQYF. Full variable domain (remainder filled in from reference TRBV11-2 and TRBJ2-3): EAGVAQSPRYKIIEKRQSVAFWCNPISGHATLYWYQQILGQGPKLLIQFQNNGVVDDSQLPKDRFSAERLKGVDSTLKIQPAKLEDSAVYLCASSLDRGTDTQYFGPGTRLTVL.

The chain carries TRBV5-6 and TRBJ2-7; D gene ambiguous. The V end was cut by 1 base, the J end by 6 bases, with 20 bases between. CDR3 length: 16 amino acids. Germline V gene lookup returns CDR1 SGHDT and CDR2 YYEEEE. For the CDR3, the DNA is TGTGCCAGCAGCTTGAAATTTAGCTCGCAGGTCGGCGAGCAGTACTTC. Amino acids: CASSLKFSSQVGEQYF.

The V and J genes are TRBV25-1 and TRBJ1-1; D gene uncertain. The CDR3 runs 16 residues. CDR1 is MGHDK, CDR2 SYGVNS, per germline. V dropped 0 bases and J dropped 0 bases, with 11 bases sitting between them. CDR3 in DNA: TGTGCCAGCAGTGAATATACAGAGGCAATGAACACTGAAGCTTTCTTT. Its translation: CASSEYTEAMNTEAFF.

The CDR3 DNA sequence: TGTGCCAGCAGGGCAGGGGCACCCGGGGCCAACGTCCTGACTTTC. Protein product: CASRAGAPGANVLTF. The V call is TRBV7-3, the J call TRBJ2-6; D perhaps matches TRBD1 (6 bases). Deletions cut 6 bases from V and 4 bases from J, with 13 bases between. Germline V gene sequence: CDR1 SGHTA, CDR2 FQGTGA. This CDR3 contains 15 residues.

With respect to this clone: At the DNA level, this CDR3 is encoded by other sequences in the same sample as well. This rearrangement joins TRBV13 to TRBJ2-5; TRBD1 agrees at 7 bases. The CDR3 covers 15 residues. The trim removed 0 bases at V and 0 bases at J, leaving 1 base unmatched. Germline V gives CDR1 PRHDT, CDR2 FYEKMQ (reference sequence). CDR3 DNA sequence: TGTGCCAGCAGCTTAGGTGACAGGGACCAAGAGACCCAGTACTTC. The encoded protein is CASSLGDRDQETQYF.

J is TRBJ2-1 and V is TRBV9; the match to TRBD2 covers 8 bases. Unmatched junction bases numbered 5, after V lost 3 bases and J lost 9 bases. The germline gives CDR1 SGDLS, CDR2 YYNGEE. This CDR3 contains 13 residues. CDR3 amino acids: CASSGGTSSEQFF. Here the CDR3 DNA reads TGTGCCAGCAGCGGGGGGACTAGTTCTGAGCAGTTCTTC.

This clone was recorded a few times. The chain links TRBV2 to TRBJ2-3; maybe TRBD2 (6 bases). Deletions cut 5 bases from V and 6 bases from J, with 15 bases between. Germline V lookup: CDR1 SNHLY, CDR2 FYNNEI. The CDR3 covers 14 residues. The CDR3 coding sequence is TGTGCCAGCAGTCCCAACGGCCGGGAGGATACGCAGTATTTT. This sequence encodes CASSPNGREDTQYF.

The genes are TRBV5-6 and TRBJ1-2, with D perhaps TRBD1 (5 bases). Trimming pared 4 bases from V and 6 bases from J, leaving 19 bases between. CDR1 SGHDT and CDR2 YYEEEE come from the germline V gene. CDR3 length equals 15 residues. The CDR3 region is CASSATTLGHHGYTF. CDR3 bases: TGTGCCAGCAGCGCTACGACATTGGGGCACCATGGCTACACCTTC.

This clone has a handful of counts. V and J are TRBV28 and TRBJ1-1; TRBD1 might be the D (6 bases). Trimming left V 4 bases short and J 2 bases short, with 17 bases between. This CDR3 region has 16 residues. Germline V CDR1 and CDR2: MDHEN, SYDVKM. The CDR3 sequence is CASSSPRGTINTEAFF. The CDR3 DNA is TGTGCCAGCAGTTCCCCCAGGGGTACGATTAACACTGAAGCTTTCTTT. The full variable domain, with the rest looked up from reference TRBV28 and TRBJ1-1, is DVKVTQSSRYLVKRTGEKVFLECVQDMDHENMFWYRQDPGLGLRLIYFSYDVKMKEKGDIPEGYSVSREKKERFSLILESASTNQTSMYLCASSSPRGTINTEAFFGQGTRLTVV.

This clone was counted only a few times. This rearrangement joins TRBV9 to TRBJ2-1; 7 bases fit TRBD2. Unmatched junction bases numbered 15, after V lost 3 bases and J lost 3 bases. CDR3 length: 18 residues. From germline, CDR1 is SGDLS and CDR2 YYNGEE. CDR3 region: CASSEPREVAGDYNEQFF. The CDR3 DNA reads as TGTGCCAGCAGCGAGCCCAGGGAGGTAGCGGGTGACTACAATGAGCAGTTCTTC.

The chain couples TRBV20-1 to TRBJ2-5; no clear D gene. CDR1 and CDR2 from the germline V gene are DFQATT and SNEGSKA (reference sequence). V was cut by 3 bases and J by 4 bases, with 6 bases left in between. The CDR3 extends over 11 amino acids. In DNA, the CDR3 is TGCAGTGCTAGCATCGGAGAGACCCAGTACTTC. Its protein product is CSASIGETQYF.

This clone was detected once. The chain carries TRBV19 and TRBJ2-7; 9 bases fit TRBD1. The CDR3 spans 13 residues. The V and J ends lost 9 bases and 6 bases, in that order; junction bases with no gene match: 9. Germline V gives CDR1 LNHDA, CDR2 SQIVND (reference sequence). CDR3 coding DNA: TGTGCCAGCAGGGACAGGGTAATCGGCGAGCAGTACTTC. Protein product: CASRDRVIGEQYF.

The J gene is TRBJ2-1, the V gene TRBV7-2, with a weak D call TRBD2 (5 bases). Trimming stripped 3 bases from V and 7 bases from J, with 13 bases between. The germline V gene encodes CDR1 SGHTA and CDR2 FQGNSA. The CDR3 runs to 14 residues. The CDR3 DNA follows: TGTGCCAGCAGCTTCGCTAGCCAGCAGAATGAGCAGTTCTTC. Translated: CASSFASQQNEQFF.

In its sample, this clone was seen a few times. This chain uses TRBV2 with TRBJ1-4; D is possibly TRBD1 (6 bases). Deletions cut 6 bases from V and 2 bases from J, with 13 bases between. CDR3 size: 15 residues. Germline V gene data show CDR1 as SNHLY and CDR2 as FYNNEI. This chain's CDR3 is CASREQGVTNEKLFF. The CDR3 DNA reads TGTGCCAGCAGAGAACAGGGTGTTACTAATGAAAAACTGTTTTTT.

This clone has only a few counts. V usage is TRBV6-5 and J usage is TRBJ1-6; D might be TRBD1 (5 bases). Between the trimmed V and J ends, which lost 8 bases and 10 bases, there was a span of 12 bases. Germline CDR1 and CDR2: MNHEY and SVGAGI. The CDR3 sequence is 12 residues long. This CDR3 reads CASSPRGSPLHF. The CDR3 nucleotides are TGTGCCAGCTCTCCCCGGGGGTCACCCCTCCACTTT.

The rearrangement links TRBV5-4 to TRBJ1-1; D remains ambiguous. Trimming took off 0 bases at V and 1 base at J, with 4 bases between the two ends. Germline CDR1 SGHNT, CDR2 YYREEE (reference sequence). The CDR3 has 13 amino acids. The CDR3 DNA is TGTGCCAGCAGCTTGGGTACGAACACTGAAGCTTTCTTT. Translating gives CASSLGTNTEAFF.

The rearrangement uses TRBV7-2 and TRBJ1-4, with 10 bases lining up with TRBD1. The germline V gene has CDR1 SGHTA and CDR2 FQGNSA. The CDR3 is 15 amino acids. The V and J ends lost 1 base and 8 bases, in that order; junction bases with no gene match: 4. The CDR3 nucleotides are TGTGCCAGCAGCTTAGAGGGACAGGGGTGGGAAAAACTGTTTTTT. Amino acids: CASSLEGQGWEKLFF.

The chain carries TRBV25-1 and TRBJ1-1; D not resolved. The CDR3 spans 15 residues. V was shortened by 8 bases and J by 0 bases, with 16 bases between the two germline ends. Germline V CDR1 and CDR2: MGHDK, SYGVNS. The CDR3 region has the DNA TGTGCCAGCGAGGCCCACAGAGGTGTGAACACTGAAGCTTTCTTT. Its translation: CASEAHRGVNTEAFF.

The chain carries TRBV5-1 and TRBJ1-2, with D perhaps matching TRBD1 (6 bases). This CDR3 comprises 15 residues. In germline, CDR1 is SGHRS, CDR2 YFSETQ. The V end was cut by 4 bases, the J end by 4 bases, with 17 bases between. As DNA, the CDR3 is TGCGCCAGCAGCCCTATGGGGGCAACCGGCTATGGCTACACCTTC. Its translation is CASSPMGATGYGYTF.

This rearrangement joins TRBV6-1 to TRBJ2-5, with no clear D. The CDR3 has 12 residues. V shed 11 bases and J shed 4 bases, with 14 bases lying between them. CDR1 MNHNS and CDR2 SASEGT come from the germline V gene. In DNA form, the CDR3 reads TGTGCCTCCCTTTCGGATTTAGAGACCCAGTACTTC. Encoded protein: CASLSDLETQYF.

The CDR3 DNA is TGTGCCAGGGGACAGGGGATCCCAAGCGAGCAGTACTTC. It translates to CARGQGIPSEQYF. V is TRBV19 and J is TRBJ2-7; 10 bases are shared with TRBD1. The CDR3 is 13 amino acids. CDR1 and CDR2 from the germline V gene are LNHDA and SQIVND (reference sequence). Germline trimming cut 9 bases from V and 6 bases from J; bases unmatched to any gene: 8. The variable domain in full, with the rest retrieved from reference TRBV19 and TRBJ2-7, is DGGITQSPKYLFRKEGQNVTLSCEQNLNHDAMYWYRQDPGQGLRLIYYSQIVNDFQKGDIAEGYSVSREKKESFPLTVTSAQKNPTAFYLCARGQGIPSEQYFGPGTRLTVT.

The V gene is TRBV7-9, the J gene TRBJ2-5, with D perhaps TRBD2 (5 bases). From germline, CDR1 is SEHNR and CDR2 FQNEAQ (reference sequence). This CDR3 is 15 amino acids long. V shed 0 bases and J shed 4 bases, with 12 bases lying between them. The CDR3 DNA reads as TGTGCCAGCAGCTTAGCTGTTACCGAGGGAGAGACCCAGTACTTC. This translates into CASSLAVTEGETQYF.

This chain links TRBV6-5 with TRBJ2-7; 10 positions agree with TRBD1. The germline V gene encodes CDR1 MNHEY and CDR2 SVGAGI. Germline trimming cut 5 bases from V and 2 bases from J; bases unmatched to any gene: 6. CDR3 length: 15 residues. The DNA for the CDR3 is TGTGCCAGCAGTCCGACCGGGACAGGGGCCTACGAGCAGTACTTC. Protein product: CASSPTGTGAYEQYF.

This clone was recorded only once. The chain links TRBV29-1 to TRBJ1-3; no clear D. Trimming cost V 3 bases and J 3 bases, with 24 bases left between them. The CDR3 is made up of 18 amino acids. Germline assignment: CDR1 SQVTM and CDR2 ANQGSEA. The CDR3 DNA sequence: TGCAGCGTTGAGCTACTCGCAGGATTTATCGCCTTTGGAAACACCATATATTTT. It yields the protein CSVELLAGFIAFGNTIYF.

The gene calls are TRBV5-4 and TRBJ2-6; D is undetermined. CDR1 is SGHNT, CDR2 YYREEE, per germline (reference sequence). This CDR3 is built from 16 residues. Trimming removed 8 bases from V and 0 bases from J, with 15 bases in between. The chain's CDR3 is CASLLRAFSGANVLTF. CDR3 sequence (DNA): TGTGCCAGTCTTCTTCGGGCCTTCTCTGGGGCCAACGTCCTGACTTTC.

This clone was seen more than once but under ten times. The chain joins TRBV7-2 to TRBJ1-2; 7 bases line up with TRBD1. Germline V gene lookup returns CDR1 SGHTA and CDR2 FQGNSA. This CDR3 contains 14 residues. V was pared by 1 base and J by 5 bases, with 4 bases of the junction left unmatched. The CDR3 loop is CASSLGTGTYGYTF. The DNA of the CDR3 is TGTGCCAGCAGCTTAGGGACAGGAACATATGGCTACACCTTC.

This clone was seen a few times. The rearrangement uses TRBV4-3 and TRBJ2-7, with 7 nucleotides matching TRBD1. J lost 5 bases, V lost 3 bases, and 4 bases had no gene match. Germline V gene lookup returns CDR1 LGHNA and CDR2 YSLEER. The CDR3 is 13 residues long. CDR3 bases: TGCGCCAGCAGCCAGACAGGGCACGACGAGCAGTACTTC. Protein sequence: CASSQTGHDEQYF.